The 31 T cell receptor beta chains presented below share a single source sample, sequenced in a study of cytomegalovirus exposure and HLA in healthy donors. A multiplex PCR was run with 60 Vbeta primers and 13 Jbeta primers. TCRdb's copy holds only in-frame clones and misses some; the assay was immunoSEQ multiplex PCR. The sample yields around 63,000 clones, approximately 79% seen once. What was sequenced was PBMCs. These receptors were taken from a young woman in good health and CMV-seronegative.

V and J are TRBV4-1 and TRBJ2-1, with 8 bases that match TRBD2. The J segment lost 4 bases and the V segment lost 1 base, leaving 3 bases of the junction unmatched. Germline-derived CDR1 and CDR2 are MGHRA and YSYEKL. This CDR3 comprises 15 residues. CDR3 coding DNA: TGCGCCAGCAGCCAAGGGTCTAGCGGGTACAATGAGCAGTTCTTC. This translates into CASSQGSSGYNEQFF.

This clone was counted only a few times. The chain carries TRBV30 and TRBJ2-7; D possibly corresponds to TRBD2 (7 bases). V was shortened by 1 base and J by 0 bases, with 10 bases between the two germline ends. This CDR3 comprises 14 residues. Looked up from germline, CDR1 is GTSNPN and CDR2 is SVGIG (reference sequence). The CDR3 DNA reads TGTGCCTGGAGTGAGGGGGGGAGCTCCTACGAGCAGTACTTC. This sequence encodes CAWSEGGSSYEQYF.

The chain is built from TRBV19 and TRBJ2-7; 13 bases match TRBD2. Germline assignment: CDR1 LNHDA and CDR2 SQIVND (reference sequence). There are 15 residues in the CDR3. The V gene end was trimmed by 9 bases and the J gene end by 0 bases; junction bases not matched to a gene: 5. The CDR3 sequence: CASRTSGGSSYEQYF. Written as DNA, the CDR3 is TGTGCCAGCAGGACTAGCGGGGGCAGCTCCTACGAGCAGTACTTC. Variable domain in full (rest from reference TRBV19 and TRBJ2-7): DGGITQSPKYLFRKEGQNVTLSCEQNLNHDAMYWYRQDPGQGLRLIYYSQIVNDFQKGDIAEGYSVSREKKESFPLTVTSAQKNPTAFYLCASRTSGGSSYEQYFGPGTRLTVT.

The rearrangement joins TRBV7-3 to TRBJ2-5, with 9 positions matching TRBD2. Germline CDR1 reads SGHTA; CDR2 reads FQGTGA. This CDR3 is built from 15 residues. The junction had 7 bases not matched to a gene; V was cut back by 4 bases and J by 4 bases. The CDR3 DNA reads TGTGCCAGCAGCTCCGCGGGAGGGCCTTTAGAGACCCAGTACTTC. Amino acids: CASSSAGGPLETQYF. The variable domain in full, with the rest retrieved from reference TRBV7-3 and TRBJ2-5, is GAGVSQTPSNKVTEKGKYVELRCDPISGHTALYWYRQSLGQGPEFLIYFQGTGAADDSGLPNDRFFAVRPEGSVSTLKIQRTERGDSAVYLCASSSAGGPLETQYFGPGTRLLVL.

The V and J genes are TRBV30 and TRBJ1-4, with 7 bases aligning to TRBD1. CDR1 and CDR2 (germline): GTSNPN, SVGIG (reference sequence). V lost 2 bases, J lost 2 bases, and 5 bases stayed unmatched. CDR3 length: 15 residues. CDR3 DNA: TGTGCCTGGAGTCGACCGGGACAGACTAATGAAAAACTGTTTTTT. This sequence encodes CAWSRPGQTNEKLFF.

The chain is built from TRBV6-5 and TRBJ2-5; weak D call: TRBD2 (5 bases). The germline gives CDR1 MNHEY, CDR2 SVGAGI. The CDR3 consists of 14 residues. V lost 0 bases, J lost 2 bases, and 7 bases lay in between. As DNA, the CDR3 is TGTGCCAGCAGTTACTCCCGGGGACAAGAGACCCAGTACTTC. This encodes CASSYSRGQETQYF.

The chain uses TRBV28 and TRBJ2-1; D perhaps matches TRBD1 (5 bases). The CDR3 is made up of 13 amino acids. Trimming removed 10 bases at V and 6 bases at J, with 16 bases between. The germline V gene has CDR1 MDHEN and CDR2 SYDVKM. CDR3 protein: CATIQGSGNEQFF. DNA of the CDR3: TGTGCCACCATTCAGGGATCCGGCAATGAGCAGTTCTTC.

The chain joins TRBV30 to TRBJ1-6; D might be TRBD1 (5 bases). V lost 4 bases and J lost 5, with 9 bases in between. CDR1 and CDR2 (germline): GTSNPN, SVGIG (reference sequence). CDR3 size: 13 residues. The CDR3 DNA follows: TGTGCCTGGACGCGGGGGAATAATTCACCCCTCCACTTT. Translating it yields CAWTRGNNSPLHF.

V is TRBV30 and J is TRBJ1-6, with D unresolved. The CDR3 runs to 13 residues. Trimming took off 5 bases at V and 9 bases at J, with 14 bases between the two ends. Germline V lookup: CDR1 GTSNPN, CDR2 SVGIG (reference sequence). CDR3 coding DNA: TGTGCCTGGGGGCCTAAGAGCCCTTCACCCCTCCACTTT. It yields the protein CAWGPKSPSPLHF.

The J gene is TRBJ2-5, the V gene TRBV7-3; perhaps TRBD2 as D (5 bases). Trimming took 11 bases from V and 2 from J, leaving 15 bases between them. Germline CDR1 and CDR2: SGHTA and FQGTGA. This CDR3 is built from 13 residues. CDR3 sequence reads: CAGSAGTQETQYF. In nucleotides, the CDR3 is TGTGCCGGGAGCGCGGGCACTCAAGAGACCCAGTACTTC.

This chain connects TRBV30 to TRBJ2-1, with 11 bases aligning to TRBD2. This CDR3 region has 14 residues. Germline CDR1 and CDR2: GTSNPN and SVGIG (reference sequence). Unmatched junction bases numbered 1, after V lost 0 bases and J lost 6 bases. The CDR3 DNA reads as TGTGCCTGGAGTGTAGGACTAGCGGGCAATGAGCAGTTCTTC. Translated, it gives CAWSVGLAGNEQFF.

This chain links TRBV5-1 with TRBJ1-1, with D perhaps TRBD1 (5 bases). Germline assignment: CDR1 SGHRS and CDR2 YFSETQ. V lost 0 bases to trimming and J lost 6 bases, with 12 bases between them. The CDR3 is made up of 14 amino acids. The CDR3 DNA reads TGCGCCAGCAGCTTGGCGGCAGGGATACCTGAAGCTTTCTTT. It is translated as CASSLAAGIPEAFF.

The rearrangement joins TRBV7-6 to TRBJ2-1; D remains unclear. The germline V and J ends were trimmed by 1 base and 0 bases, with 7 bases remaining between them. Germline values: CDR1 SGHVS, CDR2 FNYEAQ. CDR3 length: 15 amino acids. The DNA of the CDR3 is TGTGCCAGCAGCTTAGAACAGAGCTCCTACAATGAGCAGTTCTTC. Translation gives CASSLEQSSYNEQFF.

J is TRBJ2-7 and V is TRBV15, with TRBD1 matching over 7 bases. Germline loops: CDR1 LNHNV, CDR2 YYDKDF (reference sequence). The CDR3 has 14 residues. Trimming took 5 bases from V and 3 from J; bases not matched to a gene: 7. CDR3 DNA: TGTGCCACCAGCTCCCGGACAGGACGCTACGAGCAGTACTTC. Its protein product is CATSSRTGRYEQYF.

This chain links TRBV6-5 with TRBJ2-1; 7 nucleotides align to TRBD1. Germline assignment: CDR1 MNHEY and CDR2 SVGAGI. With V trimmed by 5 bases and J by 3 bases, 1 base remained unmatched. CDR3 length: 13 residues. CDR3 coding DNA: TGTGCCAGCAGTGACAGGGTCTACAATGAGCAGTTCTTC. It codes for CASSDRVYNEQFF.

The chain uses TRBV12-5 and TRBJ2-7, with TRBD1 matching 7 bases. Germline V gene data show CDR1 as LGHNT and CDR2 as FRNRAP. V shed 5 bases, J shed 2 bases, and the junction held 12 bases outside the gene matches. The CDR3 has 16 amino acids. In nucleotides, the CDR3 is TGTGCTAGTGGTCTGCGGACCGGGACAGTAACCTACGAGCAGTACGTC. Its protein product is CASGLRTGTVTYEQYV.

V gene TRBV7-9 combines with J gene TRBJ2-3; no clear D. Between the trimmed V and J ends, which lost 2 bases and 1 base, there was a span of 13 bases. Germline V gene data show CDR1 as SEHNR and CDR2 as FQNEAQ (reference sequence). The CDR3 is 16 amino acids. The CDR3 DNA follows: TGTGCCAGCAGCTTAACCCTCGGGTTTGGCACAGATACGCAGTATTTT. It is translated as CASSLTLGFGTDTQYF.

V and J are TRBV5-1 and TRBJ1-2; 10 bases agree with TRBD1. This CDR3 is built from 15 residues. Germline assignment: CDR1 SGHRS and CDR2 YFSETQ. The V gene end was trimmed by 2 bases and the J gene end by 3 bases; junction bases not matched to a gene: 4. The CDR3 nucleotides read TGCGCCAGCAGCTTTCTCGGGACAGGGGACTATGGCTACACCTTC. Protein sequence: CASSFLGTGDYGYTF.

The chain combines TRBV7-9 with TRBJ2-5; D is unresolved. From germline, CDR1 is SEHNR and CDR2 FQNEAQ (reference sequence). V lost 1 base and J 1 base, leaving 7 bases between the germline ends. The CDR3 contains 14 residues. Here the CDR3 DNA reads TGTGCCAGCAGCTTAGGCAGGTCCCAAGAGACCCAGTACTTC. Translated: CASSLGRSQETQYF.

This clone appeared a few times. This chain joins TRBV10-2 and TRBJ2-1, with 12 nucleotides matching TRBD2. Germline trimming cut 0 bases from V and 1 base from J; bases unmatched to any gene: 13. Germline CDR1 is WSHSY and CDR2 is SAAADI. The CDR3 is 21 amino acids. The CDR3 loop reads CASSESTLASGRGSSYNEQFF. Written as DNA, the CDR3 is TGCGCCAGCAGTGAGTCGACGTTGGCTAGCGGGAGGGGAAGTTCCTACAATGAGCAGTTCTTC.

The V call is TRBV6-5, the J call TRBJ1-5, with a weak D call TRBD1 (5 bases). CDR1 is MNHEY and CDR2 is SVGAGI in the germline V gene. The CDR3 runs 14 residues. V was pared by 6 bases and J by 10 bases, with 19 bases between. Here the CDR3 reads CASRPTASVYPQHF. In DNA form, the CDR3 reads TGTGCCAGCAGGCCGACAGCGTCGGTTTATCCCCAGCATTTT.

V and J are TRBV30 and TRBJ1-2; TRBD1 matches 7 bases. J gave up 4 bases and V 0 bases, and 2 bases lay outside the gene matches. CDR3 length: 13 amino acids. Germline CDR1 and CDR2: GTSNPN and SVGIG (reference sequence). In DNA form, the CDR3 reads TGTGCCTGGAGTGTGGGACAGATCTATGGCTACACCTTC. Amino acid sequence: CAWSVGQIYGYTF.

This chain connects TRBV19 to TRBJ1-5; D gene uncertain. V dropped 8 bases and J dropped 3 bases, with 8 bases sitting between them. CDR1 LNHDA and CDR2 SQIVND come from the germline V gene (reference sequence). The CDR3 runs to 12 residues. The chain's CDR3 is CASRGANQPQHF. The CDR3 DNA sequence: TGTGCCAGTCGGGGTGCCAATCAGCCCCAGCATTTT.

The table lists this clone with a count of one. This rearrangement joins TRBV5-6 to TRBJ1-1; TRBD1 aligns across 11 bases. V was pared by 4 bases and J by 6 bases, with 20 bases of the junction left unmatched. CDR3 size: 19 residues. The germline gives CDR1 SGHDT, CDR2 YYEEEE. The CDR3 protein is CASSPRRTGGVGGRAEAFF. The CDR3 DNA is TGTGCCAGCAGCCCCCGCCGGACAGGGGGCGTAGGAGGCAGAGCTGAAGCTTTCTTT.

This rearrangement joins TRBV18 to TRBJ2-7, with TRBD1 matching 7 bases. The CDR3 consists of 16 residues. The trim removed 3 bases at V and 4 bases at J, leaving 12 bases unmatched. CDR1 and CDR2 (germline): KGHSH, LQKENI. CDR3 residues: CASSPQGGLDVYEQYV. CDR3 sequence (DNA): TGTGCCAGCTCACCCCAAGGGGGCCTCGATGTATACGAGCAGTACGTC.

V is TRBV11-2 and J is TRBJ1-5; maybe TRBD1 (5 bases). V dropped 1 base and J dropped 8 bases, with 15 bases sitting between them. The CDR3 spans 15 residues. Germline V CDR1 and CDR2: SGHAT, FQNNGV. The CDR3 protein is CASSLGERGNEPQHF. The CDR3 DNA reads as TGTGCCAGCAGCTTAGGGGAACGGGGGAACGAGCCCCAGCATTTT.

The chain combines TRBV7-2 with TRBJ2-2, with D tentatively TRBD2 (6 bases). Germline loops: CDR1 SGHTA, CDR2 FQGNSA. V was shortened by 3 bases and J by 0 bases, with 14 bases between the two germline ends. The CDR3 runs 17 residues. The DNA of the CDR3 is TGTGCCAGCAGCTTGGACCTAGCGACCGCGAACACCGGGGAGCTGTTTTTT. Protein product: CASSLDLATANTGELFF.

The CDR3 sequence is CASSPTPGTSNTGELFF. The CDR3 DNA follows: TGTGCCAGCAGCCCCACCCCCGGGACATCGAACACCGGGGAGCTGTTTTTT. The chain joins TRBV5-6 to TRBJ2-2; possible D gene TRBD1, 6 bases. The CDR3 consists of 17 residues. Per the germline V gene, CDR1 is SGHDT and CDR2 is YYEEEE. Trimming removed 4 bases at V and 0 bases at J, with 16 bases between.

V gene TRBV9 combines with J gene TRBJ1-3, with 8 bases fitting TRBD1. CDR1 SGDLS and CDR2 YYNGEE come from the germline V gene. The V gene end was trimmed by 6 bases and the J gene end by 2 bases; junction bases not matched to a gene: 7. CDR3 length: 15 amino acids. In nucleotides, the CDR3 is TGTGCCAGCAACCCAGGGACAGGCGCTGGAAACACCATATATTTT. Translation: CASNPGTGAGNTIYF.

The gene calls are TRBV7-2 and TRBJ2-5; unclear D gene. The germline V gene encodes CDR1 SGHTA and CDR2 FQGNSA. This CDR3 has 16 residues. The germline V and J ends were trimmed by 2 bases and 2 bases, with 15 bases remaining between them. The chain's CDR3 is CASSLTTPFDQETQYF. CDR3 nucleotide sequence: TGTGCCAGCAGCTTAACGACACCTTTTGATCAAGAGACCCAGTACTTC.

V gene TRBV18 combines with J gene TRBJ1-5; possible D gene TRBD1, 5 bases. CDR3 size: 16 residues. V dropped 3 bases and J dropped 7 bases, with 19 bases sitting between them. Germline V lookup: CDR1 KGHSH, CDR2 LQKENI. Here the CDR3 reads CASSPEGGAVRQPQHF. The CDR3 coding sequence is TGTGCCAGCTCACCGGAAGGCGGGGCTGTAAGACAGCCCCAGCATTTT.